One sample yielded the 18 T cell receptor beta chains listed below, sequenced in a study of blood T cell repertoires in COVID-19 (dated by TCRdb to about 2020). Receptors were amplified or captured by the immunoSEQ multiplex PCR assay. Imported from immuneACCESS, the table was reduced by TCRdb to in-frame sequences with V and J called. These copies leave out some clones; in studies compared against another copy, an unresolved V gene accounts for under half, and the cause of the remainder is not known. The sample records roughly 94,000 clones, 84% of which are singletons. Approximately 25% of the sample belongs to the ten largest clones. The specimen was peripheral blood. These receptors all stem from a man between 60 and 75 years old with acute or convalescent COVID-19.

This chain joins TRBV2 and TRBJ2-2, with 7 bases lining up with TRBD1. This CDR3 has 15 residues. After removal of 5 bases from V and 5 bases from J, the junction contained 8 bases not matched to a gene. Germline V gives CDR1 SNHLY, CDR2 FYNNEI. The CDR3 sequence: CASSYEGARTGELFF. The CDR3 coding sequence is TGTGCCAGCAGTTACGAGGGGGCGAGGACCGGGGAGCTGTTTTTT. The full variable domain, completed using reference TRBV2 and TRBJ2-2, is EPEVTQTPSHQVTQMGQEVILRCVPISNHLYFYWYRQILGQKVEFLVSFYNNEISEKSEIFDDQFSVERPDGSNFTLKIRSTKLEDSAMYFCASSYEGARTGELFFGEGSRLTVL.

Concerning this clone itself: Compared with germline, one end of the junction differs, possibly owing to a read error. V usage is TRBV2 and J usage is TRBJ1-5; D call uncertain. The CDR3 contains 11 residues. Looked up from germline, CDR1 is SNHLY and CDR2 is FYNNEI. Here the CDR3 DNA reads TGTGCCAGCAGTGAAGTGGGAGGACCCCGTTTT. Its protein is CASSEVGGPRF.

This clone was seen just once. The V and J genes are TRBV5-1 and TRBJ1-2; unclear D gene. The germline CDR1 and CDR2 sequences are SGHRS and YFSETQ. V dropped 6 bases and J dropped 4 bases, with 16 bases sitting between them. This CDR3 has 14 amino acids. The CDR3 here is CASTPSGSAYGYTF. The CDR3 nucleotides read TGCGCCAGCACCCCATCGGGGTCTGCCTATGGCTACACCTTC.

This chain connects TRBV7-2 to TRBJ1-2; no clear D. CDR1 SGHTA and CDR2 FQGNSA come from the germline V gene. The CDR3 totals 13 residues. The CDR3 nucleotides read TGTGCAACGCGGGAAGTTTGGGCCTATGGCTACACCTTC. It codes for CATREVWAYGYTF.

The rearrangement links TRBV19 to TRBJ1-1, with D maybe TRBD1 (6 bases). V was clipped by 3 bases and J by 1 base, with 12 bases between them. CDR1 and CDR2 from the germline V gene are LNHDA and SQIVND (reference sequence). The CDR3 runs to 15 residues. The CDR3 here is CASSIPAGANTEAFF. The CDR3 region has the DNA TGTGCCAGTAGTATCCCTGCGGGGGCGAACACTGAAGCTTTCTTT. The complete variable domain, with remaining parts taken from reference TRBV19 and TRBJ1-1, reads DGGITQSPKYLFRKEGQNVTLSCEQNLNHDAMYWYRQDPGQGLRLIYYSQIVNDFQKGDIAEGYSVSREKKESFPLTVTSAQKNPTAFYLCASSIPAGANTEAFFGQGTRLTVV.

This chain joins TRBV6-6 and TRBJ2-5, with TRBD2 matching over 14 bases. The CDR3 contains 16 residues. Trimming cost V 4 bases and J 1 base; bases outside gene matches: 2. Germline V gives CDR1 MNHNY, CDR2 SVGAGI (reference sequence). The CDR3 sequence is CASSLTSGGVQETQYF. In DNA form, the CDR3 reads TGTGCCAGCAGTTTGACTAGCGGGGGGGTCCAAGAGACCCAGTACTTC.

V usage is TRBV18 and J usage is TRBJ1-3; D ambiguous. Trimming removed 5 bases from V and 4 bases from J, with 9 bases in between. The length of the CDR3 is 13 residues. Germline CDR1 and CDR2: KGHSH and LQKENI. The CDR3 spells CASSENQGNTIYF. The CDR3 nucleotides read TGTGCCAGCTCAGAAAACCAGGGAAACACCATATATTTT. The whole variable domain, filled in from reference TRBV18 and TRBJ1-3, reads NAGVMQNPRHLVRRRGQEARLRCSPMKGHSHVYWYRQLPEEGLKFMVYLQKENIIDESGMPKERFSAEFPKEGPSILRIQQVVRGDSAAYFCASSENQGNTIYFGEGSWLTVV.

This clone was counted between two and nine times. V usage is TRBV19 and J usage is TRBJ2-2; no firm D call. Trimming pared 7 bases from V and 5 bases from J, leaving 14 bases between. Germline loops: CDR1 LNHDA, CDR2 SQIVND (reference sequence). This CDR3 is built from 14 residues. CDR3 sequence reads: CASTRGFGTGELFF. CDR3 bases: TGTGCCAGTACACGAGGATTCGGAACCGGGGAGCTGTTTTTT.

The V gene is TRBV18, the J gene TRBJ2-1; the match to TRBD2 covers 11 bases. The length of the CDR3 is 18 residues. V lost 1 base, J lost 7 bases, and 12 bases stayed unmatched. Germline V CDR1 and CDR2: KGHSH, LQKENI. The CDR3 region is CASSPLPTSGVRTNEQFF. The DNA of the CDR3 is TGTGCCAGCTCACCACTCCCGACTAGCGGGGTTCGGACTAATGAGCAGTTCTTC.

The chain has TRBV28 and TRBJ1-6; TRBD1 might be the D (6 bases). The ends were cut back, 3 bases at V and 9 bases at J, with 12 bases in the middle. The CDR3 runs to 14 residues. Germline CDR1 reads MDHEN; CDR2 reads SYDVKM. CDR3 loop: CASSFPDSISPLHF. CDR3 DNA sequence: TGTGCCAGCAGTTTCCCGGACAGTATTTCACCCCTCCACTTT.

J is TRBJ2-5 and V is TRBV6-1, with 9 bases fitting TRBD2. The CDR3 is 15 amino acids. V was pared by 2 bases and J by 2 bases, with 3 bases of the junction left unmatched. Germline assignment: CDR1 MNHNS and CDR2 SASEGT. CDR3 in amino acids: CASSEPLAGQETQYF. CDR3 in DNA: TGTGCCAGCAGTGAACCCCTAGCGGGGCAAGAGACCCAGTACTTC.

As DNA, the CDR3 is TGTGCCAGCAGTGCCCAACGAGGCAGGGGCAGATACGAGCAGTACTTC. This sequence encodes CASSAQRGRGRYEQYF. The V gene is TRBV25-1, the J gene TRBJ2-7; a possible D gene is TRBD1 (6 bases). CDR1 MGHDK and CDR2 SYGVNS come from the germline V gene. Trimming took off 4 bases at V and 4 bases at J, with 20 bases between the two ends. The CDR3 length is 16 residues.

This chain uses TRBV5-1 with TRBJ2-7; possibly TRBD2 for D (6 bases). Deletions cut 4 bases from V and 2 bases from J, with 16 bases between. Germline V gene sequence: CDR1 SGHRS, CDR2 YFSETQ. This CDR3 comprises 15 residues. CDR3 sequence reads: CASSPGEASPYEQYV. The CDR3 DNA is TGCGCCAGCAGCCCGGGGGAGGCTAGCCCCTACGAGCAGTACGTC.

This chain links TRBV28 with TRBJ1-5; the match to TRBD1 covers 8 bases. This CDR3 spans 13 amino acids. With 6 bases clipped from V and 5 bases from J, the junction kept 3 bases outside the gene matches. CDR1 MDHEN and CDR2 SYDVKM come from the germline V gene. The CDR3 DNA follows: TGTGCCAGCAGATCAGGGGGCTATCAGCCCCAGCATTTT. Protein: CASRSGGYQPQHF.

This chain uses TRBV7-2 with TRBJ1-3, with a weak D call TRBD1 (5 bases). Per the germline V gene, CDR1 is SGHTA and CDR2 is FQGNSA. The CDR3 is 15 amino acids. V was cut by 4 bases and J by 0 bases, with 10 bases left in between. The CDR3 bases are TGTGCCAGCAGCTCCGGCAGGGTCTCTGGAAACACCATATATTTT. This encodes CASSSGRVSGNTIYF.

CDR3 nucleotide sequence: TGTGCCAGCAGCCCACACCAGACAGGCGGTGGCTACACCTTC. Translating gives CASSPHQTGGGYTF. The chain couples TRBV7-2 to TRBJ1-2; maybe TRBD1 (6 bases). The germline V gene has CDR1 SGHTA and CDR2 FQGNSA. This CDR3 is 14 amino acids long. V shed 5 bases and J shed 7 bases, with 17 bases lying between them.

The J gene is TRBJ2-1, the V gene TRBV3-1 (or the pseudogene TRBV3-2); 9 bases map to TRBD1. Trimming took 3 bases from V and 2 from J; bases not matched to a gene: 5. This CDR3 has 16 residues. The V gene's germline CDR1 is LGHDT and CDR2 YNNKEL (reference sequence). CDR3 sequence (DNA): TGTGCCAGCAGCCATACGGACAGGGGACCCTACAATGAGCAGTTCTTC. Its translation is CASSHTDRGPYNEQFF.

The chain couples TRBV18 to TRBJ1-4; TRBD1 is a possible D gene (5 bases). The CDR3 spans 16 residues. V lost 1 base and J lost 2, with 11 bases in between. Germline assignment: CDR1 KGHSH and CDR2 LQKENI. The CDR3, as DNA: TGTGCCAGCTCACCACTGGCGGGACCCACTAATGAAAAACTGTTTTTT. Amino acids: CASSPLAGPTNEKLFF.